The 15 T cell receptor beta chains presented below share a single source sample, sequenced in a study of blood T cells in healthy people across ages. Together with a sample-barcoded 5' primer, a J-beta primer mix was included in a second PCR lasting roughly 7 to 11 cycles. TCRdb re-called the 5' RACE reads with MiXCR, one entry per CDR3 protein. The profile shows some 710,000 distinct CDR3 sequences, 46% of them singletons. The specimen was blood. These receptors were collected from a man older than 75 in good health.

The chain uses TRBV12-3 or TRBV12-4 and TRBJ1-2; tentatively, D is TRBD1 (6 bases). The V end was cut by 6 bases, the J end by 8 bases, with 22 bases between. This CDR3 is 15 amino acids long. CDR3 sequence reads: CASSPRGDGLRGYTF. CDR3 sequence (DNA): TGTGCCAGCAGCCCTAGGGGGGACGGCTTAAGGGGCTACACCTTC.

The rearrangement links TRBV27 to TRBJ2-7; 12 positions agree with TRBD2. V lost 4 bases, J lost 2 bases, and 6 bases stayed unmatched. CDR1 MNHEY and CDR2 SMNVEV come from the germline V gene (reference sequence). The CDR3 has 16 amino acids. CDR3 DNA: TGTGCCAGCAGTTCCCCTAGGACTAGCGGGACCTACGAGCAGTACTTC. This sequence encodes CASSSPRTSGTYEQYF.

The J gene is TRBJ2-7, the V gene TRBV7-2; 7 bases fit TRBD1. J lost 3 bases, V lost 5 bases, and 4 bases had no gene match. The CDR3 consists of 13 residues. CDR1 SGHTA and CDR2 FQGNSA come from the germline V gene. This chain's CDR3 is CASSDDRVYEQYF. CDR3 bases: TGTGCCAGCAGCGATGACAGGGTCTACGAGCAGTACTTC.

This chain uses TRBV5-5 with TRBJ2-3; no reliable D call. The V gene lost 6 bases and the J gene lost 0 bases, with 11 bases spanning the gap. Looked up from germline, CDR1 is SGHKS and CDR2 is YYEKEE (reference sequence). This CDR3 is 14 amino acids long. DNA of the CDR3: TGTGCCAGCACCTGGGCGGACAGCACAGATACGCAGTATTTT. Its translation is CASTWADSTDTQYF.

This clonotype has at least ten counts. The genes are TRBV20-1 and TRBJ1-4; a weak D match, TRBD1 (6 bases). Germline CDR1 and CDR2: DFQATT and SNEGSKA (reference sequence). V shed 4 bases and J shed 8 bases, with 11 bases lying between them. CDR3 length: 12 amino acids. CDR3 DNA: TGCAGTGCTAACCGGGACAACGAAAAACTGTTTTTT. It specifies CSANRDNEKLFF.

The chain combines TRBV28 with TRBJ2-1; 8 nucleotides align to TRBD2. Germline loops: CDR1 MDHEN, CDR2 SYDVKM. The CDR3 is 14 amino acids. The junction had 9 bases not matched to a gene; V was cut back by 1 base and J by 13 bases. The CDR3 reads CASSLSPREETQFF. Here the CDR3 DNA reads TGTGCCAGCAGTTTATCCCCGCGGGAGGAGACTCAGTTCTTC.

This clonotype was seen at least ten times. The V and J genes are TRBV10-3 and TRBJ2-1, with 7 bases that match TRBD2. The germline gives CDR1 ENHRY, CDR2 SYGVKD. CDR3 size: 18 residues. The J segment lost 1 base and the V segment lost 2 bases, leaving 11 bases of the junction unmatched. The DNA for the CDR3 is TGTGCCATCAGTGAGCCCCTAATAGCTAGCGGATCCTACAATGAGCAGTTCTTC. It encodes CAISEPLIASGSYNEQFF.

This clonotype was detected a few times. The genes are TRBV19 and TRBJ1-1; weak D call: TRBD1 (5 bases). Germline V lookup: CDR1 LNHDA, CDR2 SQIVND (reference sequence). The CDR3 sequence is 14 residues long. Trimming pared 6 bases from V and 7 bases from J, leaving 18 bases between. The CDR3 here is CASREQVTGVEAFF. The DNA of the CDR3 is TGTGCCAGTAGGGAACAGGTAACGGGAGTTGAAGCTTTCTTT.

This chain connects TRBV29-1 to TRBJ1-1; D not certain. The germline V gene has CDR1 SQVTM and CDR2 ANQGSEA. The CDR3 covers 12 residues. The germline V and J ends were trimmed by 5 bases and 0 bases, with 7 bases remaining between them. The CDR3 nucleotides read TGCAGCGTTACCGTAATGAACACTGAAGCTTTCTTT. Amino acid sequence: CSVTVMNTEAFF.

The chain combines TRBV28 with TRBJ2-7; tentatively, D is TRBD1 or TRBD2 (5 bases each). Looked up from germline, CDR1 is MDHEN and CDR2 is SYDVKM. V lost 4 bases and J lost 3, with 13 bases in between. This CDR3 comprises 14 residues. Here the CDR3 reads CASSSPGRNYEQYF. DNA of the CDR3: TGTGCCAGCAGTTCACCGGGACGGAACTACGAGCAGTACTTC.

At least ten counts were recorded for this clonotype. One base away lies a much larger clone, so this may be a sequencing read error. This rearrangement joins TRBV4-1 to TRBJ2-1; 11 positions match TRBD2. The J call may be mistaken, given a closer DNA end match to TRBJ2-7. The CDR3 is 15 residues long. The germline gives CDR1 MGHRA, CDR2 YSYEKL. The CDR3 DNA is TGCGCCAGCAGCCCACTAGCGGGAGAGAACAATGAGCAGTACTTC. Translation gives CASSPLAGENNEQYF.

V and J are TRBV6-5 and TRBJ2-1; TRBD2 aligns across 8 bases. The V gene's germline CDR1 is MNHEY and CDR2 SVGAGI. The length of the CDR3 is 16 residues. Trimming took 2 bases from V and 12 from J; bases not matched to a gene: 15. CDR3 DNA sequence: TGTGCCAGCAGTTACGGGGGGACTAGATATGGGGATGCGCAGTTCTTC. Its protein is CASSYGGTRYGDAQFF.

This clonotype has only a few counts. The chain joins TRBV14 to TRBJ2-4, with 7 bases identical to TRBD2. This CDR3 region has 15 residues. The germline V gene has CDR1 SGHDN and CDR2 FVKESK. J was trimmed by 0 bases and V by 1 base; bases with no gene match: 0. The CDR3 sequence is CASSQGGGAKNIQYF. CDR3 coding DNA: TGTGCCAGCAGCCAAGGGGGGGGAGCCAAAAACATTCAGTACTTC.

The V and J genes are TRBV7-8 and TRBJ1-6, with 7 bases fitting TRBD1. The J segment lost 4 bases and the V segment lost 5 bases, leaving 5 bases of the junction unmatched. In germline, CDR1 is SGHVS, CDR2 FQNEAQ. The CDR3 runs to 15 residues. In DNA form, the CDR3 reads TGTGCCAGCAGCGAGGGGACAGTGTATAATTCACCCCTCCACTTT. Residues: CASSEGTVYNSPLHF.

V gene TRBV5-1 combines with J gene TRBJ2-3; D possibly uses TRBD1 or TRBD2 (5 bases each). V lost 1 base to trimming and J lost 4 bases, with 10 bases between them. The length of the CDR3 is 14 residues. The germline V gene has CDR1 SGHRS and CDR2 YFSETQ. CDR3 loop: CASSLPGTADTQYF. The CDR3 DNA reads as TGCGCCAGCAGCTTGCCAGGGACCGCAGATACGCAGTATTTT.